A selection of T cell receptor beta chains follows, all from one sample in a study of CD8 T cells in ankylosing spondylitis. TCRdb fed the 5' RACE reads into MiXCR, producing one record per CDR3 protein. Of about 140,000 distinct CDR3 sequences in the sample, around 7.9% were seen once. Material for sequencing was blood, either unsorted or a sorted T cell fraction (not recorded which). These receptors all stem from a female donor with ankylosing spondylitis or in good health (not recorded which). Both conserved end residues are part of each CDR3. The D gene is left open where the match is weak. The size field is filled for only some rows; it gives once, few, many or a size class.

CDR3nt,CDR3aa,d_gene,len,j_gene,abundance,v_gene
TGCAGTGGGGGGCCGGGACAGGACTATGGCTACACCTTC,CSGGPGQDYGYTF,TRBD1,13,TRBJ1-2,many,TRBV20-1
TGTGCCAGCGGAACGAATCAGCCCCAGCATTTT,CASGTNQPQHF,NA,11,TRBJ1-5,few,TRBV9
TGCAGTGCTAGGGACAGGTTGAGGGAGTACTTC,CSARDRLREYF,TRBD1,11,TRBJ2-7,many,TRBV20-1
TGTGCCAGCAGTTTGGGGGGCGGCTCCTCTCACGAGCAGTACTTC,CASSLGGGSSHEQYF,NA,15,TRBJ2-7,many,TRBV12-3/TRBV12-4
TGTGCCAGCGACGAGGGTCAAGAGACCCAGTACTTC,CASDEGQETQYF,NA,12,TRBJ2-5,many,TRBV2
TGTGCCAGCAGTTCCGGGACAGGGGCGAACTATGGCTACACCTTC,CASSSGTGANYGYTF,TRBD1,15,TRBJ1-2,many,TRBV6-5
TGTGCCAGCAGTGAAATAAGGGTGGTAAACGAGCAGTACTTC,CASSEIRVVNEQYF,NA,14,TRBJ2-7,many,TRBV25-1
TGCGCCAGCAGCCAAGGGACAGCCAACACTGAAGCTTTCTTT,CASSQGTANTEAFF,TRBD1,14,TRBJ1-1,many,TRBV5-1
TGTGCCACCATTAAAGGTGGGGCCCACGAGCAGTACTTC,CATIKGGAHEQYF,NA,13,TRBJ2-7,many,TRBV10-3
TGTGCCTGGAGGGGACAGGGGAAGACTAATGAAAAACTGTTTTTT,CAWRGQGKTNEKLFF,TRBD1,15,TRBJ1-4,many,TRBV30
TGCGCCAGCAGCTTAAGCGGGACAGGGGCCTACGAGCAGTACTTC,CASSLSGTGAYEQYF,TRBD1,15,TRBJ2-7,many,TRBV4-1
TGTGCCAGCAGTCGGGAAGTCAATGAGCAGTTCTTC,CASSREVNEQFF,NA,12,TRBJ2-1,many,TRBV6-2/TRBV6-3
TGTGCCTGGAGTGGACAGGGGGCCGGTCAGCCCCAGCATTTT,CAWSGQGAGQPQHF,TRBD1,14,TRBJ1-5,many,TRBV30
TGTGCCAGCTCACCACCGAGGACAGGACTAGTGGGGGGGAGTGATGAGCAGTTCTTC,CASSPPRTGLVGGSDEQFF,NA,19,TRBJ2-1,NA,TRBV18
TGTGCCAGCAGGGGGTTAGGTGGCTACACCTTC,CASRGLGGYTF,NA,11,TRBJ1-2,many,TRBV7-2
TGCGCCAGCAGTGAGGGCCTGAACACTGAAGCTTTCTTT,CASSEGLNTEAFF,NA,13,TRBJ1-1,many,TRBV5-1